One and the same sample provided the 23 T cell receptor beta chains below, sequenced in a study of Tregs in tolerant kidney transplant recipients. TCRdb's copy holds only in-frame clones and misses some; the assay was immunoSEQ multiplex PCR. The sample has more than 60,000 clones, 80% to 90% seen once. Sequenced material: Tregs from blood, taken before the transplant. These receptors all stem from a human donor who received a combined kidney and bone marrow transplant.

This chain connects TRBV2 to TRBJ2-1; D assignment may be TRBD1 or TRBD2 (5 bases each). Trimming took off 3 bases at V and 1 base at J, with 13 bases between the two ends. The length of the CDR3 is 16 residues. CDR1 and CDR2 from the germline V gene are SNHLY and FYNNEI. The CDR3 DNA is TGTGCCAGCAGTGATCCCGGGACCCCTTCCTACAATGAGCAGTTCTTC. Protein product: CASSDPGTPSYNEQFF.

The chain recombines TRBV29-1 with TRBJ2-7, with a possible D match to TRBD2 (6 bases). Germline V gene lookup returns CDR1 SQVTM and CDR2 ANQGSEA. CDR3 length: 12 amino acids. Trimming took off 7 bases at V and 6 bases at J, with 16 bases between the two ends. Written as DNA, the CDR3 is TGCAGCGGTAGCTCGGGTAGCGGCGAGCAGTACTTC. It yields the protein CSGSSGSGEQYF.

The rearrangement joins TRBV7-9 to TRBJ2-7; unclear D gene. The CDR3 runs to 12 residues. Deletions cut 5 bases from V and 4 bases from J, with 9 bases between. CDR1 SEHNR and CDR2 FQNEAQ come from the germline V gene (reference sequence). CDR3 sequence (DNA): TGTGCCAGCAGCACGACCGGATACGAGCAGTACTTC. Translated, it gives CASSTTGYEQYF.

The CDR3 nucleotides are TGTGCCAGCAGCCCCCTTCCCCTAGCGATTGGCACAGATACGCAGTATTTT. Translated: CASSPLPLAIGTDTQYF. V is TRBV2 and J is TRBJ2-3; TRBD2 might be the D (6 bases). CDR1 and CDR2 from the germline V gene are SNHLY and FYNNEI. The CDR3 has 17 residues. Trimming stripped 6 bases from V and 1 base from J, with 20 bases between.

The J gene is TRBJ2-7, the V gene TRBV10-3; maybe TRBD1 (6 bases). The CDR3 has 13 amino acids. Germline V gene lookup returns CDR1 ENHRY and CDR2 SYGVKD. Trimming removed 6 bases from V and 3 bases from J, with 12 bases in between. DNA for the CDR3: TGTGCCATCAGGGACAGTACAGGCTACGAGCAGTACTTC. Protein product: CAIRDSTGYEQYF.

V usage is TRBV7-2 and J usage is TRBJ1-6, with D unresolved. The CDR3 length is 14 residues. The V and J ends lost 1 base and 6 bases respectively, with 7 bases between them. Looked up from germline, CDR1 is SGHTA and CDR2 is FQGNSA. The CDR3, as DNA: TGTGCCAGCAGCTTAGGAGGGCTTAATTCACCCCTCCACTTT. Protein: CASSLGGLNSPLHF.

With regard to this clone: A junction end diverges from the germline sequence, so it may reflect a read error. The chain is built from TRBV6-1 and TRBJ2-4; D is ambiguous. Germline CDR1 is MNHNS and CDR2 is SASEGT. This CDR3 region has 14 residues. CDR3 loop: CASREVLAKNIQYF. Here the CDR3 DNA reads TGTGCGAGCAGAGAGGTACTAGCCAAAAACATTCAGTACTTC.

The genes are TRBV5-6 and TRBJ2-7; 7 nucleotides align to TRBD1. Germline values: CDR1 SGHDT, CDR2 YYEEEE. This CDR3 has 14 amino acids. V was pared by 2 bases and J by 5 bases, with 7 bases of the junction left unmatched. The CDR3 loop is CASSFRRTGHEQYF. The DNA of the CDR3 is TGTGCCAGCAGCTTCAGGAGGACAGGCCACGAGCAGTACTTC.

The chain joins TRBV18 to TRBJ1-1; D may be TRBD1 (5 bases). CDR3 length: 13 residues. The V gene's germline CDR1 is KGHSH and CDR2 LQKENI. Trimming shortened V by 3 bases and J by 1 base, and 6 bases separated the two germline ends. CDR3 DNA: TGTGCCAGCTCACCGGACAAGAACACTGAAGCTTTCTTT. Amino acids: CASSPDKNTEAFF.

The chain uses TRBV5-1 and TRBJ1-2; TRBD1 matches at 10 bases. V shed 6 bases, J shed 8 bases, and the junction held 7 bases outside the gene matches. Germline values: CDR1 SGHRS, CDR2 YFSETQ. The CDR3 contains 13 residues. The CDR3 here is CASNPGQGYGYTF. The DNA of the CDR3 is TGCGCCAGCAACCCGGGACAGGGGTACGGCTACACCTTC. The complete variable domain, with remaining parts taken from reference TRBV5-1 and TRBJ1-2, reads KAGVTQTPRYLIKTRGQQVTLSCSPISGHRSVSWYQQTPGQGLQFLFEYFSETQRNKGNFPGRFSGRQFSNSRSEMNVSTLELGDSALYLCASNPGQGYGYTFGSGTRLTVV.

CDR3 amino acids: CASTPGQAVGPQHF. The CDR3 region has the DNA TGTGCCAGTACCCCCGGACAGGCAGTGGGGCCCCAGCATTTT. The chain employs TRBV19 and TRBJ1-5; 7 positions agree with TRBD1. Germline CDR1 is LNHDA and CDR2 is SQIVND (reference sequence). The CDR3 spans 14 residues. The trim removed 7 bases at V and 9 bases at J, leaving 12 bases unmatched.

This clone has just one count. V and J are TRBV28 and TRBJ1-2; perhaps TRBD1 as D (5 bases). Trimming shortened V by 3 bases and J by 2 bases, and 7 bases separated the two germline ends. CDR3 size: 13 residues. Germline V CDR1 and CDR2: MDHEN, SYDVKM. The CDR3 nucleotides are TGTGCCAGCAGTTTCGGGGGGAACTATGGCTACACCTTC. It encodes CASSFGGNYGYTF.

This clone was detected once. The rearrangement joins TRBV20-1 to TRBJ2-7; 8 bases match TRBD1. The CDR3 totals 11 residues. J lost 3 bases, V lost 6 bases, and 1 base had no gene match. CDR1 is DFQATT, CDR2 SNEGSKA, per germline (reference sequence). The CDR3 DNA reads TGCAGTGCAGGGACAGGCTACGAGCAGTACTTC. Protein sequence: CSAGTGYEQYF.

The CDR3 DNA reads as TGTGCCACCAGCAGAGATATGGGACCCCCACAGAACACCGGGGAGCTGTTTTTT. This sequence encodes CATSRDMGPPQNTGELFF. The V call is TRBV15, the J call TRBJ2-2; D is possibly TRBD1 or TRBD2 (5 bases each). Trimming took off 0 bases at V and 1 base at J, with 15 bases between the two ends. Looked up from germline, CDR1 is LNHNV and CDR2 is YYDKDF (reference sequence). This CDR3 has 18 residues.

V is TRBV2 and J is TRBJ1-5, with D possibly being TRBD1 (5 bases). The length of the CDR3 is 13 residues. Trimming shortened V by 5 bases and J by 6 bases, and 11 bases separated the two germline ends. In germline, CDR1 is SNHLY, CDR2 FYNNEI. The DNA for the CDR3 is TGTGCCAGCAGTAAACGGGGGGGTCAGCCCCAGCATTTT. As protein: CASSKRGGQPQHF.

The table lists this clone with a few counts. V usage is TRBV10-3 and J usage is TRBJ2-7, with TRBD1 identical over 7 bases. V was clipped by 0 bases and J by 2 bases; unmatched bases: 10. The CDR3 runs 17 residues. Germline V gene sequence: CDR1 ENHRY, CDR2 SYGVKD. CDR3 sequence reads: CAISESSRGQSPYEQYF. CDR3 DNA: TGTGCCATCAGTGAGTCGAGTAGGGGACAGAGCCCCTACGAGCAGTACTTC.

CDR3: CASSVVSGSYNEQFF. CDR3 in DNA: TGTGCCAGCAGCGTAGTAAGCGGCTCCTACAATGAGCAGTTCTTC. The chain recombines TRBV9 with TRBJ2-1; perhaps TRBD2 as D (5 bases). CDR3 length: 15 amino acids. Germline V gene lookup returns CDR1 SGDLS and CDR2 YYNGEE. Trimming removed 0 bases from V and 0 bases from J, with 7 bases in between. The variable domain in full, completed from reference TRBV9 and TRBJ2-1, reads DSGVTQTPKHLITATGQRVTLRCSPRSGDLSVYWYQQSLDQGLQFLIQYYNGEERAKGNILERFSAQQFPDLHSELNLSSLELGDSALYFCASSVVSGSYNEQFFGPGTRLTVL.

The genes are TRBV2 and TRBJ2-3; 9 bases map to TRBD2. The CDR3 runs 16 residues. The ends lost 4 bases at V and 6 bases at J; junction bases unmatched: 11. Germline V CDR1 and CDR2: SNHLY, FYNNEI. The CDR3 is CASSGLGLAEEDTQYF. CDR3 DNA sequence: TGTGCCAGCAGTGGATTGGGACTAGCAGAAGAGGATACGCAGTATTTT.

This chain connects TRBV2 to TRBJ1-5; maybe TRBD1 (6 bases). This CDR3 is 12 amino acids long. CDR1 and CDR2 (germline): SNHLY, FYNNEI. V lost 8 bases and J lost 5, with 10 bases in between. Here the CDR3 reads CASHEGDQPQHF. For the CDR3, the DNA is TGTGCCAGCCACGAGGGGGATCAGCCCCAGCATTTT.

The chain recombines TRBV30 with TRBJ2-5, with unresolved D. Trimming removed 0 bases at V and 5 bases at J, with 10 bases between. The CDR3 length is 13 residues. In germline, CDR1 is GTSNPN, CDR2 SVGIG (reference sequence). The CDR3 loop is CAWSVSVWETQYF. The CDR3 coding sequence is TGTGCCTGGAGTGTATCGGTGTGGGAGACCCAGTACTTC. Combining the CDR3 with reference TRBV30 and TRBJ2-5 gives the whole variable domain SQTIHQWPATLVQPVGSPLSLECTVEGTSNPNLYWYRQAAGRGLQLLFYSVGIGQISSEVPQNLSASRPQDRQFILSSKKLLLSDSGFYLCAWSVSVWETQYFGPGTRLLVL.

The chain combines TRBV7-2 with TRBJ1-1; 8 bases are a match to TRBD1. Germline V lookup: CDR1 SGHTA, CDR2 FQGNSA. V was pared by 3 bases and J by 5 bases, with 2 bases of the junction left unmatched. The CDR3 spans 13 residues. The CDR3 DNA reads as TGTGCCAGCAGCTTCAGGGGGCGGACTGAAGCTTTCTTT. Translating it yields CASSFRGRTEAFF.

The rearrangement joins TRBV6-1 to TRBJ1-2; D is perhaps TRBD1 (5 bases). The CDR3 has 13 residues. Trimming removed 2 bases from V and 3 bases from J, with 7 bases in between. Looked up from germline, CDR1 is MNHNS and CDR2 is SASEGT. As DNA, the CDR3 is TGTGCCAGCAGTGAATGGGACGACTATGGCTACACCTTC. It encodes CASSEWDDYGYTF.

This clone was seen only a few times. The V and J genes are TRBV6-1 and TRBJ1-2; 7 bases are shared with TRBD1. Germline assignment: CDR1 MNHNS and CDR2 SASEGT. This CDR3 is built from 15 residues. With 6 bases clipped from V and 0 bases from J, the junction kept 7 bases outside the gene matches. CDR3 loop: CASSLNRGSNYGYTF. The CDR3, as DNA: TGTGCCAGCAGCTTAAACAGGGGATCTAACTATGGCTACACCTTC.